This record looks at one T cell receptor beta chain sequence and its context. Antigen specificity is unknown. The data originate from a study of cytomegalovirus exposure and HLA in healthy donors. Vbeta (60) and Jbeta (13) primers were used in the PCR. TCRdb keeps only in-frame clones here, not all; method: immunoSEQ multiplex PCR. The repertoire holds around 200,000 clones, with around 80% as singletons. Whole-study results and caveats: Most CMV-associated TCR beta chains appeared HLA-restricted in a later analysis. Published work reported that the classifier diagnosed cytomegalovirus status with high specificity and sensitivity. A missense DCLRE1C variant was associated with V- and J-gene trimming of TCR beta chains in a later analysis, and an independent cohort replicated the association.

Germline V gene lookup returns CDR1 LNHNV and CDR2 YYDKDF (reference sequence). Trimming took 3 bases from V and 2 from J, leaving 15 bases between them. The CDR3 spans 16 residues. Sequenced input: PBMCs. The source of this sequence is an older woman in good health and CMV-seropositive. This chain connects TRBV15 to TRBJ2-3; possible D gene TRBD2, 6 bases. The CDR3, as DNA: TGTGCCACCAGCAGCTACCGGGACTTTAACACAGATACGCAGTATTTT. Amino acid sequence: CATSSYRDFNTDTQYF.